This T cell receptor beta chain was captured in a study of glioma-infiltrating T cells. Study-wide background: WHO grade II oligodendrogliomas or astrocytomas, plus non-recurrent WHO grade IV glioblastomas, were sampled. Approximately 990,000 peripheral T cells were targeted at about 4.5- to 11-fold coverage.

This CDR3 is built from 14 residues. Germline loops: CDR1 DFQATT, CDR2 SNEGSKA (reference sequence). Trimming at V came to 3 bases and at J to 2 bases, leaving 2 bases not matched to a gene. Amplification of TCR alpha and beta CDR3 regions from RNA used iRepertoire nested multiplex PCR. TCRdb re-called the multiplex PCR reads through MiXCR, storing one row per CDR3 protein. The sample lists 300,000 to 450,000 distinct CDR3 sequences, more than 35% occurring once. The receptor's source is a human donor with low-grade glioma or glioblastoma, undergoing nonglioma brain surgery, or in good health (not recorded which). The sequencing sample was made of glioma tissue, nonneoplastic brain tissue, or PBMCs (not recorded which). V is TRBV20-1 and J is TRBJ1-2; 11 bases are a match to TRBD1. The CDR3: CSARGQGVNYGYTF. CDR3 nucleotides: TGCAGTGCTAGGGGACAGGGGGTAAACTATGGCTACACCTTC.